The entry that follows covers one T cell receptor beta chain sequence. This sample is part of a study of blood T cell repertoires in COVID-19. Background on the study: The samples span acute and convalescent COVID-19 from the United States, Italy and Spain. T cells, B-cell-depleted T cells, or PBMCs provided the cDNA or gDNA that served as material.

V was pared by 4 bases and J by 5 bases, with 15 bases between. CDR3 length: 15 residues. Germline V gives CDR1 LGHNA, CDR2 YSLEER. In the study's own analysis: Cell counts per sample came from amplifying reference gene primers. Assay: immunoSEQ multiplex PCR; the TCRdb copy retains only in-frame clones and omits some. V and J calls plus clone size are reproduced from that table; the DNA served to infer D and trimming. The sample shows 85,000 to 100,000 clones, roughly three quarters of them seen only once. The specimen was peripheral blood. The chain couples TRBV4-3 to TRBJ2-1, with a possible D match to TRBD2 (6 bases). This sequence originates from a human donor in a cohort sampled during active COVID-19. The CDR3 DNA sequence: TGCGCCAGCAGCCGGGGGGTAGGGGCCGACAATGAGCAGTTCTTC. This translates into CASSRGVGADNEQFF.